This record covers a single TCR beta chain. The antigen is undetermined. Assay used: immunoSEQ multiplex PCR; TCRdb lists only in-frame clones, some missing. The sample comprises about 400,000 clones, 88% of which are singletons, and 3.5% to 4% rests with the top ten. The sample originates from a study of Ad26.COV2.S vaccination and SARS-CoV-2 variants. CDR3 size: 15 residues. Trimming took off 5 bases at V and 2 bases at J, with 16 bases between the two ends. Germline assignment: CDR1 MDHEN and CDR2 SYDVKM. Specified treatment: roughly 20 received Ad26.COV2.S at low or high dose, single or two shots; about 5 received placebo; per-sample allocation not given. Each sample was drawn 63 days after the first injection (of vaccine or placebo). General study points: Overall T cell responses may have been underestimated by the analyses of TCR breadth and depth.

The clonotype originates from a person between 18 and 65 years old who received the Ad26.COV2.S COVID-19 vaccine or a placebo. V usage is TRBV28 and J usage is TRBJ2-7; D is perhaps TRBD1 (5 bases). The starting material was peripheral blood, obtained in a trial of Ad26.COV2.S vaccine versus placebo. The CDR3 region is CASSPRAGFTYEQYF. CDR3 sequence (DNA): TGTGCCAGCAGTCCCCGGGCAGGGTTTACCTACGAGCAGTACTTC.